This T cell receptor beta chain was sequenced in a study of vaccination and CD4 T cells after COVID-19. Looking at the study overall: Convalescent donors totaled six males and four females, including two who were Hispanic. Participants were given two doses of BNT162b2 or mRNA-1273 vaccine.

This sample's treatment: approximately nine-day PBMC culture with coronavirus spike peptide pools or control peptides (ViraFEST assay). CD4+ T-cell collection from the unexposed donor predated the COVID-19 pandemic (2011-2018). This CDR3 has 15 amino acids. Germline CDR1 and CDR2: MDHEN and SYDVKM. The V gene end was trimmed by 3 bases and the J gene end by 3 bases; junction bases not matched to a gene: 4. The Oncomine TCR Beta short-read assay was what sequenced the DNA obtained from cultured CD4+ T cells. Cultures of CD4+ T cells served as the source for extracting genomic DNA. TCRdb re-called the PCR reads through MiXCR, storing one row per CDR3 protein. The sample holds 2,500 to 3,500 distinct CDR3 sequences; about 25% are singletons and the top ten take 40% to 50%. Remarks on this clonotype: What it binds is not known.

Material: CD4+ T cells from blood, cultured in vitro. The V call is TRBV28, the J call TRBJ1-3, with TRBD1 matching 8 bases. The receptor was isolated from a human donor in good health. CDR3 coding DNA: TGTGCCAGCAGTTTCCAGGGGGCCTTTGGAAACACCATATATTTT. Translating it yields CASSFQGAFGNTIYF.